Each of the 18 T cell receptor beta chains below was sequenced from the same sample in a study of shared clonotypes between healthy human individuals. Only in-frame clones appear in the TCRdb table, and some are missing; sequencing was by immunoSEQ multiplex PCR. Of about 470,000 clones listed, around 75% are singletons. Sequenced sample: PBMCs. The receptors come from a woman aged 40-49 years in good health. Some clones in this sample may be carry-over from other donors' samples.

The rearrangement uses TRBV5-1 and TRBJ2-1; D may be TRBD1 or TRBD2 (10 bases each). V dropped 4 bases and J dropped 9 bases, with 20 bases sitting between them. The germline CDR1 and CDR2 sequences are SGHRS and YFSETQ. The CDR3 has 15 amino acids. The CDR3 bases are TGCGCCAGCAGCCCAACTAGCGGGGACAGGGGTGAGCAGTTCTTC. It is translated as CASSPTSGDRGEQFF.

The chain recombines TRBV5-1 with TRBJ1-4; 9 positions agree with TRBD1. CDR3 size: 15 residues. V lost 3 bases and J lost 8; bases outside the gene matches: 8. The V gene's germline CDR1 is SGHRS and CDR2 YFSETQ. The chain's CDR3 is CASSSQGAVGEKLFF. The CDR3 DNA follows: TGCGCCAGCAGCTCACAGGGGGCGGTTGGGGAAAAACTGTTTTTT.

The rearrangement uses TRBV14 and TRBJ2-7; no reliable D call. The germline V gene encodes CDR1 SGHDN and CDR2 FVKESK. The CDR3 sequence is 14 residues long. Trimming removed 1 base at V and 4 bases at J, with 11 bases between. The CDR3 loop is CASSQAIVGYEQYF. The CDR3 DNA reads TGTGCCAGCAGCCAAGCGATAGTGGGTTACGAGCAGTACTTC.

This clone was seen only once. The V and J genes are TRBV29-1 and TRBJ2-1; weak D call: TRBD1 (6 bases). The CDR3 is 14 amino acids. The germline gives CDR1 SQVTM, CDR2 ANQGSEA. V was pared by 6 bases and J by 6 bases, with 18 bases between. This CDR3 reads CSVSPNTGTNEQFF. The CDR3 coding sequence is TGCAGCGTCTCGCCGAATACAGGGACCAATGAGCAGTTCTTC.

This clone was seen many times. The genes are TRBV7-3 and TRBJ2-1; 12 positions match TRBD2. J lost 11 bases, V lost 7 bases, and 12 bases had no gene match. There are 15 residues in the CDR3. Germline CDR1 reads SGHTA; CDR2 reads FQGTGA. The CDR3 region has the DNA TGTGCCAGCATCGAGTCGGGACTAGCGGGCCCTCAGCAGTTCTTC. Amino acids: CASIESGLAGPQQFF.

The rearrangement uses TRBV19 and TRBJ2-5; the match to TRBD1 covers 10 bases. The J call may be wrong; the DNA end is better matched by TRBJ2-7. The CDR3 runs 14 residues. Germline CDR1 LNHDA, CDR2 SQIVND (reference sequence). Written as DNA, the CDR3 is TGTGCCAGTAGTACTACCGGGACAGGGGACGAGCAGTACTTC. Translation: CASSTTGTGDEQYF.

In this sample, this clone turned up a few times. V gene TRBV19 combines with J gene TRBJ2-3; the D gene is possibly TRBD2 (6 bases). Trimming removed 10 bases at V and 6 bases at J, with 14 bases between. The CDR3 covers 12 residues. The germline CDR1 and CDR2 sequences are LNHDA and SQIVND (reference sequence). CDR3 sequence reads: CATLDYGDTQYF. The CDR3 coding sequence is TGTGCCACCCTGGACTACGGGGATACGCAGTATTTT.

V is TRBV18 and J is TRBJ2-5; 7 positions agree with TRBD2. After removal of 5 bases from V and 3 bases from J, the junction contained 3 bases not matched to a gene. Germline V CDR1 and CDR2: KGHSH, LQKENI. This CDR3 has 13 amino acids. The DNA of the CDR3 is TGTGCCAGCTCAGCTAGCGGCGAAGAGACCCAGTACTTC. Protein sequence: CASSASGEETQYF.

In its sample, this clone was seen once. CDR3 region: CASRTGESGLYGYTF. For the CDR3, the DNA is TGTGCCAGCAGAACGGGGGAGTCCGGGTTATATGGCTACACCTTC. J is TRBJ1-2 and V is TRBV6-1, with D possibly TRBD1 on 5 matching bases. Per germline, CDR1 MNHNS and CDR2 SASEGT. With 6 bases removed from V and 5 bases from J, the gap between germline ends came to 19 bases. The CDR3 extends over 15 amino acids.

The CDR3 DNA follows: TGTGCCACCACCGAAGGGCGGGCCTACAATGAGCAGTTCTTC. This translates into CATTEGRAYNEQFF. This chain links TRBV15 with TRBJ2-1, with D perhaps matching TRBD2 (5 bases). Germline CDR1 and CDR2: LNHNV and YYDKDF (reference sequence). V was cut by 7 bases and J by 2 bases, with 12 bases left in between. The CDR3 covers 14 residues.

The chain uses TRBV5-1 and TRBJ2-3, with a tentative D call TRBD1 (6 bases). Trimming took 2 bases from V and 1 from J, leaving 11 bases between them. Per the germline V gene, CDR1 is SGHRS and CDR2 is YFSETQ. This CDR3 spans 15 amino acids. The CDR3 loop is CASSLQGVGTDTQYF. The CDR3, as DNA: TGCGCCAGCAGCTTACAGGGAGTTGGCACAGATACGCAGTATTTT. Full variable domain (rest looked up from reference TRBV5-1 and TRBJ2-3): KAGVTQTPRYLIKTRGQQVTLSCSPISGHRSVSWYQQTPGQGLQFLFEYFSETQRNKGNFPGRFSGRQFSNSRSEMNVSTLELGDSALYLCASSLQGVGTDTQYFGPGTRLTVL.

J is TRBJ1-2 and V is TRBV19, with TRBD1 as a possible D gene (5 bases). This CDR3 has 16 amino acids. The ends were cut back, 9 bases at V and 0 bases at J, with 20 bases in the middle. Germline CDR1 reads LNHDA; CDR2 reads SQIVND (reference sequence). In nucleotides, the CDR3 is TGTGCCAGCTTTGCCAGACAGTCAAAGACTAACTATGGCTACACCTTC. Translation gives CASFARQSKTNYGYTF.

The rearrangement links TRBV6-1 to TRBJ2-2, with a tentative D call TRBD2 (6 bases). V was trimmed by 6 bases and J by 7 bases, leaving 12 bases between them. CDR3 length: 13 amino acids. The germline gives CDR1 MNHNS, CDR2 SASEGT. The CDR3, as DNA: TGTGCCAGCAGGGAGGGACCGAGCGGGGAGCTGTTTTTT. This translates into CASREGPSGELFF.

This clone was observed a single time. This rearrangement joins TRBV7-9 to TRBJ2-7; a weak D match, TRBD1 (6 bases). CDR3 length equals 15 residues. V lost 5 bases and J 2 bases, leaving 16 bases between the germline ends. Germline V gene sequence: CDR1 SEHNR, CDR2 FQNEAQ (reference sequence). The CDR3 bases are TGTGCCAGCAGCCTGCGGCAGGGGTACACCTACGAGCAGTACTTC. It encodes CASSLRQGYTYEQYF.

This chain connects TRBV4-2 to TRBJ2-7; the D is unclear. Trimming left V 0 bases short and J 9 bases short, with 6 bases between. The length of the CDR3 is 11 residues. Germline V gives CDR1 LGHNA, CDR2 YNFKEQ. CDR3 in amino acids: CASSQEQRQYF. CDR3 nucleotide sequence: TGTGCCAGCAGCCAAGAACAGCGGCAGTACTTC.

This clone has only a few counts. The J gene is TRBJ2-7, the V gene TRBV6-5; 8 positions match TRBD1. This CDR3 is 15 amino acids long. CDR1 and CDR2 from the germline V gene are MNHEY and SVGAGI. V shed 0 bases, J shed 2 bases, and the junction held 3 bases outside the gene matches. The CDR3: CASSYSPDRAYEQYF. The CDR3, as DNA: TGTGCCAGCAGTTACTCGCCGGACAGGGCCTACGAGCAGTACTTC.

The chain has TRBV5-1 and TRBJ2-7; 9 nucleotides agree with TRBD2. The CDR3 is made up of 16 amino acids. Germline V gene sequence: CDR1 SGHRS, CDR2 YFSETQ. V trimming: 4 bases; J trimming: 3 bases; junction bases outside the gene matches: 11. The CDR3 nucleotides are TGCGCCAGCAGCCCGGGAGCTAGCGGGGCCAACTACGAGCAGTACTTC. This translates into CASSPGASGANYEQYF.

This chain links TRBV11-2 with TRBJ2-7; possibly TRBD2 for D (7 bases). This CDR3 comprises 14 residues. V gave up 7 bases and J gave up 4 bases, with 17 bases separating them. Per the germline V gene, CDR1 is SGHAT and CDR2 is FQNNGV. CDR3 DNA sequence: TGTGCCAGCACCCAGGCGGGGGCGCGGTACGAGCAGTACTTC. Translated, it gives CASTQAGARYEQYF. Using reference TRBV11-2 and TRBJ2-7 for the parts outside the CDR3, the full variable domain is EAGVAQSPRYKIIEKRQSVAFWCNPISGHATLYWYQQILGQGPKLLIQFQNNGVVDDSQLPKDRFSAERLKGVDSTLKIQPAKLEDSAVYLCASTQAGARYEQYFGPGTRLTVT.